This T cell receptor (beta chain) was captured by sequencing in a study of T cell responses to AZD1222 COVID-19 vaccine. Study conclusions and caveats: All repertoire sampling was performed exclusively after the peak T cell response. Baseline serostatus was positive in only a handful of AZD1222 recipients. The study found Spike-specific TCR breadth and depth rose after two AZD1222 doses. The donor group comprised mostly white British people and more females; the analysis possibly underestimated clonal diversity.

Profiling relied on immunoSEQ multiplex PCR, and the TCRdb table lists in-frame clones only, not all of them. The sample includes 150,000 or so clones, more than 85% of them seen just once. Note on this clone: Its specificity is unknown.

The sequence was collected from an adult in good health. This sample comprised peripheral blood, obtained on day 0 of AZD1222 vaccination.

The CDR3 loop is CASSLGAAELFF. In DNA, the CDR3 is TGTGCCAGCAGCTTAGGGGCGGCGGAGCTGTTTTTT. The chain combines TRBV5-5 with TRBJ2-2, with D maybe TRBD1 (5 bases). Germline lookup yields CDR1 SGHKS and CDR2 YYEKEE (reference sequence). With 2 bases removed from V and 10 bases from J, the gap between germline ends came to 9 bases. The CDR3 loop spans 12 amino acids.